These T cell receptor beta chains were read from a single sample in a study of cytomegalovirus exposure and HLA in healthy donors. The table came from immunoSEQ multiplex PCR; TCRdb's copy has only in-frame clones and leaves some out. The sample records approximately 240,000 clones, approximately 80% being singletons. Sequenced sample: PBMCs. These receptors all come from a woman aged 40 to 50 in good health and CMV-seronegative. The CDR3 runs from the conserved cysteine through the conserved F or W. The D gene is left open where the match is weak. The size of a clone is reported for some rows only, either as once, few or many, or as a class for expanded clones.

D gene | J gene | V gene | CDR3 length | clone size | CDR3 DNA | CDR3 protein
TRBD1 | TRBJ2-6 | TRBV18 | 20 | once | TGTGCCAGCTCACCCAGCCCCACGGGACAGTTAGACTCTGGGGCCAACGTCCTGACTTTC | CASSPSPTGQLDSGANVLTF
- | TRBJ2-5 | TRBV5-6 | 14 | - | TGTGCCAGCAGCCCGTTTCGGGGTGAAGAGACCCAGTACTTC | CASSPFRGEETQYF
- | TRBJ1-1 | TRBV7-9 | 12 | - | TGTGCCAGCAGCCCACCGCAGACTGAAGCTTTCTTT | CASSPPQTEAFF
TRBD1 | TRBJ2-5 | TRBV30 | 11 | - | TGTGCCTGGGGGGACAGGGAGACCCAGTACTTC | CAWGDRETQYF
TRBD1 | TRBJ2-2 | TRBV29-1 | 15 | - | TGCAGCGTTGAGCTGAGGGGGCGCCGGTCCGGGGAGCTGTTTTTT | CSVELRGRRSGELFF
TRBD1 | TRBJ1-2 | TRBV7-2 | 17 | - | TGTGCCAGCAGCCCAAAACCGTCCGGGACAGGGTATTTTGGCTACACCTTC | CASSPKPSGTGYFGYTF
- | TRBJ1-2 | TRBV28 | 12 | - | TGTGCCAGCAGTTTCAGGGTGCATGGCTACACCTTC | CASSFRVHGYTF
- | TRBJ2-3 | TRBV7-3 | 18 | once | TGTGCCAGCAGCTTAAATCGGCTTGGACATCTCGGGCCAGATACGCAGTATTTT | CASSLNRLGHLGPDTQYF
- | TRBJ1-6 | TRBV5-1 | 15 | - | TGCGCCAGCAGTCGGACCGGGACAAATAATTCACCCCTCCACTTT | CASSRTGTNNSPLHF
- | TRBJ1-6 | TRBV28 | 12 | - | TGTGCCAGCAGTTTAGCAGGTTCACCCCTCCACTTT | CASSLAGSPLHF
- | TRBJ1-1 | TRBV10-3 | 13 | few | TGTGCCATCAGAATACAGGAAAACACTGAAGCTTTCTTT | CAIRIQENTEAFF
- | TRBJ1-2 | TRBV28 | 15 | - | TGTGCCAGCAGCTCCCCGCAGGGCTCAAACTATGGCTACACCTTC | CASSSPQGSNYGYTF
TRBD2 | TRBJ2-7 | TRBV10-1 | 14 | - | TGCGCCAGCAGTGGTCGGTCACTGGGGGGGGAGCAGTACTTC | CASSGRSLGGEQYF
TRBD1 | TRBJ1-1 | TRBV6-6 | 16 | - | TGTGCCAGCAGTCTCGAACAGGGGCGGATGAACACTGAAGCTTTCTTT | CASSLEQGRMNTEAFF
TRBD2 | TRBJ2-3 | TRBV4-2 | 16 | once | TGTGCCAGCAGCCAAGAGGGGCTAGCGGGGACAGATACGCAGTATTTT | CASSQEGLAGTDTQYF
TRBD1 | TRBJ1-1 | TRBV5-1 | 18 | - | TGCGCCAGCAGCCCCGATACCTCAGGGGGCGGGTTGGACACTGAAGCTTTCTTT | CASSPDTSGGGLDTEAFF
- | TRBJ1-5 | TRBV6-5 | 13 | - | TGTGCCAGCAGTTACACAGACAATCAGCCCCAGCATTTT | CASSYTDNQPQHF